The next 23 T cell receptor beta chains were all read from a single sample in a study of CD8 T cells in Susac syndrome. Reverse transcription used roughly 0.5 to 1 ug RNA and random hexamers. Each CDR3 protein gets one entry after TCRdb re-called the immunoSEQ multiplex PCR reads with MiXCR. The sample holds 200,000 or so distinct CDR3 sequences; 92% are singletons and the top ten take about 0.15%. Sequencing was done on a sample of CD8+ T cells from PBMCs. The receptors come from a human donor with multiple sclerosis.

This chain connects TRBV3-1 to TRBJ2-1, with D unresolved. V was pared by 3 bases and J by 2 bases, with 11 bases between. There are 15 residues in the CDR3. Germline V gene data show CDR1 as LGHDT and CDR2 as YNNKEL (reference sequence). CDR3 sequence reads: CASSHNSATYNEQFF. The CDR3 coding sequence is TGTGCCAGCAGCCATAACTCTGCTACCTACAATGAGCAGTTCTTC.

The chain recombines TRBV23-1 with TRBJ1-6; the D is unclear. TRBV23-1 is classed as an ORF, of uncertain function. The CDR3 loop spans 17 amino acids. Between the trimmed V and J ends, which lost 2 bases and 6 bases, there was a span of 17 bases. The CDR3 protein is CASSQKEKGLFNSPLHF. The CDR3 DNA sequence: TGCGCCAGCAGTCAAAAGGAAAAGGGTCTATTTAATTCACCCCTCCACTTT.

V gene TRBV7-8 combines with J gene TRBJ2-7; 12 bases are a match to TRBD1. CDR1 and CDR2 (germline): SGHVS, FQNEAQ. V trimming: 4 bases; J trimming: 4 bases; junction bases outside the gene matches: 8. This CDR3 has 16 residues. CDR3 sequence (DNA): TGTGCCAGCAGCTCGCACCCGGGACAGGGGGCATACGAGCAGTACTTC. Its translation is CASSSHPGQGAYEQYF.

The J gene is TRBJ1-1, the V gene TRBV30; a possible D gene is TRBD1 (6 bases). Trimming removed 4 bases at V and 6 bases at J, with 12 bases between. This CDR3 region has 12 residues. Germline CDR1 is GTSNPN and CDR2 is SVGIG (reference sequence). The CDR3, as DNA: TGTGCCTGGAACAGGGAGGCCCCTGAAGCTTTCTTT. Translating gives CAWNREAPEAFF. Based on the CDR3 plus reference TRBV30 and TRBJ1-1, the full variable domain is SQTIHQWPATLVQPVGSPLSLECTVEGTSNPNLYWYRQAAGRGLQLLFYSVGIGQISSEVPQNLSASRPQDRQFILSSKKLLLSDSGFYLCAWNREAPEAFFGQGTRLTVV.

The chain joins TRBV12-3 or TRBV12-4 to TRBJ2-7, with D possibly being TRBD1 (8 bases). The CDR3 runs to 13 residues. V lost 3 bases to trimming and J lost 11 bases, with 17 bases between them. The CDR3, as DNA: TGTGCCAGCAGTTTGCACAGGGGGGGCTTAGAGTACTTC. Translating gives CASSLHRGGLEYF.

The chain uses TRBV9 and TRBJ1-2; a possible D gene is TRBD1 (5 bases). V was clipped by 2 bases and J by 6 bases, with 14 bases between them. This CDR3 has 14 amino acids. Germline V CDR1 and CDR2: SGDLS, YYNGEE. The DNA of the CDR3 is TGTGCCAGCAGCGTCGACGGGGGGACGAATGGCTACACCTTC. This translates into CASSVDGGTNGYTF.

This rearrangement joins TRBV12-3 or TRBV12-4 to TRBJ2-3, with TRBD2 identical over 8 bases. The CDR3 runs 17 residues. The V segment lost 6 bases and the J segment 6 bases; nucleotides outside the gene matches: 17. CDR3 in DNA: TGTGCCAGCAGCCCCTCCAATGCGGGAGGCCCTGAGGATACGCAGTATTTT. Translating gives CASSPSNAGGPEDTQYF.

CDR3 bases: TGTGCCAGCAGTTTCGACAGAATCGATGAGCAGTTCTTC. Its translation: CASSFDRIDEQFF. The rearrangement links TRBV6-5 to TRBJ2-1; D perhaps matches TRBD1 (5 bases). Trimming stripped 4 bases from V and 8 bases from J, with 12 bases between. The CDR3 has 13 amino acids. Per germline, CDR1 MNHEY and CDR2 SVGAGI.

As DNA, the CDR3 is TGTGCCAGCAGCCTCGGGGGGGCAGATGGGTACGAGCAGTACTTC. It encodes CASSLGGADGYEQYF. This chain joins TRBV9 and TRBJ2-7; 8 bases are shared with TRBD2. V shed 4 bases and J 4 bases; nucleotides not matched to a gene: 10. CDR3 length equals 15 residues. The germline V gene encodes CDR1 SGDLS and CDR2 YYNGEE. The entire variable domain, with the rest obtained from reference TRBV9 and TRBJ2-7, is as follows: DSGVTQTPKHLITATGQRVTLRCSPRSGDLSVYWYQQSLDQGLQFLIQYYNGEERAKGNILERFSAQQFPDLHSELNLSSLELGDSALYFCASSLGGADGYEQYFGPGTRLTVT.

In DNA, the CDR3 is TGTGCCACCAGCAGAGATCGGGGTCCTAGCGGGGGTTCCAACGAGCAGTACTTC. This codes for CATSRDRGPSGGSNEQYF. The chain links TRBV15 to TRBJ2-7; 10 nucleotides match TRBD2. J was trimmed by 5 bases and V by 0 bases; bases with no gene match: 13. Per the germline V gene, CDR1 is LNHNV and CDR2 is YYDKDF (reference sequence). The CDR3 is 18 amino acids.

This rearrangement joins TRBV19 to TRBJ1-5, with a weak D call TRBD1 (6 bases). Germline CDR1 LNHDA, CDR2 SQIVND (reference sequence). The CDR3 has 14 residues. V lost 7 bases, J lost 2 bases, and 12 bases lay in between. CDR3 coding DNA: TGTGCCAGTACGTTAGGGGGGGGCAATCAGCCCCAGCATTTT. Translating it yields CASTLGGGNQPQHF.

The chain has TRBV7-2 and TRBJ2-3; 7 positions match TRBD2. The CDR3 totals 16 residues. The ends lost 5 bases at V and 0 bases at J; junction bases unmatched: 8. Germline V gene sequence: CDR1 SGHTA, CDR2 FQGNSA. The CDR3 DNA sequence: TGTGCCAGCAGCCAGTGGGACTACCAAAGCACAGATACGCAGTATTTT. Translation gives CASSQWDYQSTDTQYF.

V gene TRBV30 combines with J gene TRBJ2-7, with 9 bases matching TRBD2. Germline V gene sequence: CDR1 GTSNPN, CDR2 SVGIG (reference sequence). The V gene end was trimmed by 0 bases and the J gene end by 4 bases; junction bases not matched to a gene: 4. This CDR3 is 14 amino acids long. The CDR3 reads CAWSVSSGGYEQYF. In DNA, the CDR3 is TGTGCCTGGAGTGTAAGCAGCGGGGGGTACGAGCAGTACTTC.

The J gene is TRBJ2-3, the V gene TRBV7-2; 13 nucleotides agree with TRBD2. V lost 0 bases to trimming and J lost 4 bases; unmatched junction nucleotides: 7. CDR3 length: 18 residues. CDR1 is SGHTA and CDR2 is FQGNSA in the germline V gene. DNA of the CDR3: TGTGCCAGCAGCTTAGCACTAGCGGGAGGGCCGGGTGCAGATACGCAGTATTTT. Protein: CASSLALAGGPGADTQYF.

The CDR3 coding sequence is TGCGCCAGCAGTCAATCCCCGTACGAGCAGTACTTC. Its translation is CASSQSPYEQYF. The chain recombines TRBV23-1 with TRBJ2-7; D not resolved. TRBV23-1 is labeled an ORF, and its function is uncertain. V lost 0 bases to trimming and J lost 4 bases, with 4 bases between them. The CDR3 totals 12 residues.

The rearrangement joins TRBV18 to TRBJ2-4; tentatively, D is TRBD2 (6 bases). CDR1 KGHSH and CDR2 LQKENI come from the germline V gene. V was clipped by 8 bases and J by 8 bases, with 19 bases between them. The CDR3 is made up of 14 amino acids. The DNA for the CDR3 is TGTGCCAGCCACGGGGGATCGGGGGTCGACATTCAGTACTTC. Amino acid sequence: CASHGGSGVDIQYF.

V and J are TRBV5-1 and TRBJ1-1; weak D call: TRBD1 (5 bases). Germline assignment: CDR1 SGHRS and CDR2 YFSETQ. Trimming stripped 2 bases from V and 6 bases from J, with 17 bases between. The CDR3 is 15 residues long. The CDR3 sequence is CASSFGTLGPAEAFF. The DNA of the CDR3 is TGCGCCAGCAGCTTTGGGACTTTAGGACCTGCTGAAGCTTTCTTT.

The chain couples TRBV6-5 to TRBJ2-7; 7 bases align to TRBD1. Germline V gives CDR1 MNHEY, CDR2 SVGAGI. V gave up 6 bases and J gave up 3 bases; unmatched junction bases: 8. This CDR3 comprises 14 residues. The chain's CDR3 is CASSTRDSYYEQYF. The CDR3 bases are TGTGCCAGCAGCACTCGGGACAGTTACTACGAGCAGTACTTC.

V and J are TRBV6-1 and TRBJ2-1, with 13 bases fitting TRBD2. Trimming removed 0 bases from V and 8 bases from J; junction bases left unmatched: 4. The CDR3 is 16 residues long. Germline CDR1 is MNHNS and CDR2 is SASEGT. The CDR3 is CASSEAGTSGVDEQFF. The CDR3 region has the DNA TGTGCCAGCAGTGAAGCCGGGACTAGCGGGGTCGATGAGCAGTTCTTC.

This clonotype occurred once. The chain couples TRBV13 to TRBJ2-7, with TRBD2 matching over 12 bases. The CDR3 is made up of 13 amino acids. Per germline, CDR1 PRHDT and CDR2 FYEKMQ (reference sequence). V dropped 5 bases and J dropped 7; count of bases not matched to a gene: 3. In DNA form, the CDR3 reads TGTGCCAGCAGCCCCGGGACTAGCGGGGAGCAGTACTTC. The encoded protein is CASSPGTSGEQYF.

This chain links TRBV27 with TRBJ2-7; 7 bases agree with TRBD1. The CDR3 runs 13 residues. The J segment lost 7 bases and the V segment lost 3 bases, leaving 6 bases of the junction unmatched. Germline V gene lookup returns CDR1 MNHEY and CDR2 SMNVEV (reference sequence). The CDR3 reads CASSFAGGREQYF. The CDR3 DNA is TGTGCCAGCAGTTTTGCAGGGGGAAGGGAGCAGTACTTC.

The rearrangement joins TRBV6-5 to TRBJ2-7; 7 bases line up with TRBD1. Germline values: CDR1 MNHEY, CDR2 SVGAGI. This CDR3 has 13 residues. J gave up 6 bases and V 6 bases, and 8 bases lay outside the gene matches. The CDR3 DNA sequence: TGTGCCAGCAGCCCCGGACAGGCCGGCGAGCAGTACTTC. Amino acids: CASSPGQAGEQYF.

The chain employs TRBV27 and TRBJ2-7; the D is unclear. The CDR3 is 13 amino acids. In germline, CDR1 is MNHEY, CDR2 SMNVEV (reference sequence). V was clipped by 2 bases and J by 7 bases, with 12 bases between them. DNA for the CDR3: TGTGCCAGCAGTTTAGCCTCCTTTGGGGAGCAGTACTTC. Its protein product is CASSLASFGEQYF.